This paragraph covers one TCR beta chain sequence. J was trimmed by 6 bases and V by 6 bases; bases with no gene match: 7. The CDR3 loop spans 14 amino acids. The germline V gene has CDR1 SNHLY and CDR2 FYNNEI. Assay used: immunoSEQ multiplex PCR; TCRdb lists only in-frame clones, some missing. This sample has 180,000 or so clones; roughly 79% occur once, and the top ten carry 9.5% to 12%. The record originates from a study of blood T cell repertoires in COVID-19. Material for sequencing was peripheral blood. This receptor was identified in a woman in her forties with COVID-19, enrolled during active disease. The V gene is TRBV2, the J gene TRBJ2-3, with 9 nucleotides matching TRBD1. As DNA, the CDR3 is TGTGCCAGCAGACGGACAGGGGTACAGGATACGCAGTATTTT. Residues: CASRRTGVQDTQYF.